The present entry profiles one T cell receptor (beta chain) with its context. No antigen is known for it. The data derive from a study of CD8 T cells in ankylosing spondylitis. This CDR3 is 11 amino acids long. Trimming stripped 1 base from V and 10 bases from J, with 7 bases between. Germline-derived CDR1 and CDR2 are SGHTA and FQGNSA. Quantitative barcoded 5'-RACE was used to prepare TCR beta libraries. TCRdb reprocessed the 5' RACE reads with MiXCR, giving one entry per CDR3 protein. The sample yields more than 650,000 distinct CDR3 sequences, about an eighth seen once. Study-wide findings and caveats: Roughly eight highly homologous variants made up a TCR beta motif that seemed to typify ankylosing spondylitis blood.

This clonotype was sampled from a male donor with ankylosing spondylitis. The rearrangement uses TRBV7-2 and TRBJ1-1; no clear D gene. The source material was blood, either unsorted or a sorted T cell fraction (not recorded which). The CDR3 DNA is TGTGCCAGCAGCTTAGGAAGGGTAGCTTTCTTT. It encodes CASSLGRVAFF. The whole variable domain, remainder taken from reference TRBV7-2 and TRBJ1-1, is GAGVSQSPSNKVTEKGKDVELRCDPISGHTALYWYRQSLGQGLEFLIYFQGNSAPDKSGLPSDRFSAERTGGSVSTLTIQRTQQEDSAVYLCASSLGRVAFFGQGTRLTVV.